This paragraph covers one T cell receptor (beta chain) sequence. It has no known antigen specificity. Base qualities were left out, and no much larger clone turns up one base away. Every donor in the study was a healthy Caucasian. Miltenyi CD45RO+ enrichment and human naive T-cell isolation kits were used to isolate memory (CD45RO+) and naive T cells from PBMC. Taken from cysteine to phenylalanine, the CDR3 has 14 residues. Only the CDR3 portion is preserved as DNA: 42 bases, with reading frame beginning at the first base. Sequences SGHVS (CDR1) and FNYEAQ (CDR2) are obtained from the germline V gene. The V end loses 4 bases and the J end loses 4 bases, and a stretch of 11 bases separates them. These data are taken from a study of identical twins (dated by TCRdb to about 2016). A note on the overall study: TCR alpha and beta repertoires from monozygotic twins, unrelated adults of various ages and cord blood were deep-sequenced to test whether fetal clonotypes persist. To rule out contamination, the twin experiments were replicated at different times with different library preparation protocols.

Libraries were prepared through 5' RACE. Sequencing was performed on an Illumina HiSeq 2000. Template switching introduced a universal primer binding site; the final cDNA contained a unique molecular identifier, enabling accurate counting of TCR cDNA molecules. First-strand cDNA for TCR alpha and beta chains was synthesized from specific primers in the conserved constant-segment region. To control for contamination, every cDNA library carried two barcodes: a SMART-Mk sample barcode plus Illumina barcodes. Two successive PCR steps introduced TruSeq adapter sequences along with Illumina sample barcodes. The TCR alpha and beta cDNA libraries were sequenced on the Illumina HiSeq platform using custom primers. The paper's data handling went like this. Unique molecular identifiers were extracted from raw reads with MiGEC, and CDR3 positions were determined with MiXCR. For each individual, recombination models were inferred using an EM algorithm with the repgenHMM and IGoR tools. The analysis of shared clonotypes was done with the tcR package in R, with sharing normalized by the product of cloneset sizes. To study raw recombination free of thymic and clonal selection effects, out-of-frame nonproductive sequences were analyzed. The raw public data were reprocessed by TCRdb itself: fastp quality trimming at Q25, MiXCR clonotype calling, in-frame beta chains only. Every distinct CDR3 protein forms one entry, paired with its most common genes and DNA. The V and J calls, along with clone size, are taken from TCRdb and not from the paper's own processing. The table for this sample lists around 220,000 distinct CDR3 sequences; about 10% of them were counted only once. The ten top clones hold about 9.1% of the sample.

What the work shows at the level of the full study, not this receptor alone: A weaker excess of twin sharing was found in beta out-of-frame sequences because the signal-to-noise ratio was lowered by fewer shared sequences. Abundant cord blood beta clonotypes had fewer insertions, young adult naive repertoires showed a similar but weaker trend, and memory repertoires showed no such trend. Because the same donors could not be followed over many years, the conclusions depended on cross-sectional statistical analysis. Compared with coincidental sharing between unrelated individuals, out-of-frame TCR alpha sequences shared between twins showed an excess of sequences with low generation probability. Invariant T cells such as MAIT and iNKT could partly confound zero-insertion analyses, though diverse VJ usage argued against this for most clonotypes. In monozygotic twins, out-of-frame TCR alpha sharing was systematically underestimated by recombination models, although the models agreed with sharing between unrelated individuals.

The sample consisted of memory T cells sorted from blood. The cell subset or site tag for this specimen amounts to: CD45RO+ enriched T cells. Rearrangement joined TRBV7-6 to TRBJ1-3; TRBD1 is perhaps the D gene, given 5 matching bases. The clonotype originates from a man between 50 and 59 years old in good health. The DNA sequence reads TGTGCCAGCAGCTCGACAGTAATCGGAAACACCATATATTTT. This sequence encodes CASSSTVIGNTIYF.